The clone carrying this T cell receptor beta chain appeared a few times. This sample is drawn from a study of blood T cell repertoires in COVID-19. Study at large: The United States, Italy and Spain supplied acute and convalescent COVID-19 samples. Nucleic acid was either cDNA or gDNA, and it came from T cells, B-cell-depleted T cells, or PBMCs.

Methods used by the authors: It was from reference gene primer amplification that nucleated cell counts were estimated. Assay: immunoSEQ multiplex PCR; the TCRdb copy retains only in-frame clones and omits some. That table supplies the V and J calls and clone size; D and trimming were determined from the DNA. The sample consists of around 20,000 clones, around 92% of them appearing once. Germline trimming cut 3 bases from V and 7 bases from J; bases unmatched to any gene: 5. CDR1 and CDR2 (germline): GTSNPN, SVGIG (reference sequence). The CDR3 extends over 12 amino acids. Sequencing input: peripheral blood. This TCR came from a human donor in a cohort sampled during active COVID-19. This sequence joins TRBV30 and TRBJ1-2, with TRBD1 matching 7 bases. The CDR3 sequence: CAWRRDSGGYTF. The CDR3, as DNA: TGTGCCTGGAGAAGGGACAGTGGTGGCTACACCTTC.